One and the same sample provided the 16 T cell receptor beta chains below, sequenced in a study of T cell repertoires in cytomegalovirus infection. TCRdb re-called the reads through MiXCR, storing one row per CDR3 protein. This table holds tens of thousands of distinct CDR3 sequences, 24% found once. No cognate antigen is known for these TCRs. The sequences come from CD8+ T cells from cultured PBMCs, collected from culture after CMV antigen stimulation. The receptors here all came from a human donor in good health (CMV status not recorded). Some clones in this sample may be carry-over from other donors' samples.

The rearrangement links TRBV27 to TRBJ2-1; TRBD1 matches at 9 bases. V shed 6 bases, J shed 10 bases, and the junction held 10 bases outside the gene matches. Germline CDR1 MNHEY, CDR2 SMNVEV (reference sequence). This CDR3 is built from 14 residues. CDR3 sequence reads: CASRKTGGSLEQFF. DNA of the CDR3: TGTGCCAGCAGAAAGACAGGGGGTTCGCTCGAGCAGTTCTTC.

A single count supports this clonotype. This sequence joins TRBV30 and TRBJ2-1, with D possibly matching TRBD2 (5 bases). The CDR3 runs 15 residues. Germline loops: CDR1 GTSNPN, CDR2 SVGIG (reference sequence). V dropped 0 bases and J dropped 3 bases, with 12 bases sitting between them. CDR3 protein: CAWSVVPRDYNEQFF. The DNA of the CDR3 is TGTGCCTGGAGTGTGGTTCCCCGGGACTACAATGAGCAGTTCTTC.

As for this clonotype: Germline is not matched at one junction end, which may reflect a read error. This chain uses TRBV27 with TRBJ2-1, with 8 bases identical to TRBD2. Germline loops: CDR1 MNHEY, CDR2 SMNVEV (reference sequence). The length of the CDR3 is 15 residues. CDR3 DNA: TGTGCCAGCAACCCCGGGGGGGGGGCTCGGGATGAGCAGCTCTTC. Protein sequence: CASNPGGGARDEQLF.

This clonotype was seen many times. This chain connects TRBV6-2 or TRBV6-3 to TRBJ2-5; D is ambiguous. This CDR3 has 14 amino acids. V lost 10 bases to trimming and J lost 1 base, with 16 bases between them. Germline values: CDR1 MNHEY, CDR2 SVGEGT. CDR3 sequence (DNA): TGTGCCACATCAGAAGACGGACCCCAAGAGACCCAGTACTTC. It is translated as CATSEDGPQETQYF.

The chain combines TRBV13 with TRBJ2-7; TRBD2 agrees at 7 bases. CDR3 length: 16 amino acids. V lost 0 bases, J lost 9 bases, and 14 bases stayed unmatched. CDR1 is PRHDT, CDR2 FYEKMQ, per germline (reference sequence). The CDR3 DNA follows: TGTGCCAGCAGCTTAGGCATAAGCGGGACTACCCCTCGGCAGTACTTC. Encoded protein: CASSLGISGTTPRQYF.

A few counts support this clonotype. The chain employs TRBV7-9 and TRBJ2-7; TRBD1 agrees at 7 bases. With 2 bases clipped from V and 2 bases from J, the junction kept 6 bases outside the gene matches. This CDR3 spans 15 amino acids. The V gene's germline CDR1 is SEHNR and CDR2 FQNEAQ (reference sequence). The DNA for the CDR3 is TGTGCCAGCAGCTTACCCCGACAGGGCACCTACGAGCAGTACTTC. As protein: CASSLPRQGTYEQYF.

The chain employs TRBV2 and TRBJ2-7; 10 bases match TRBD2. Germline V gives CDR1 SNHLY, CDR2 FYNNEI. V was clipped by 4 bases and J by 5 bases; unmatched bases: 2. The CDR3 has 13 amino acids. Written as DNA, the CDR3 is TGTGCCAGCAGTGGGGGACTAGCGAACGAGCAGTACTTC. Encoded protein: CASSGGLANEQYF.

This chain links TRBV12-3 or TRBV12-4 with TRBJ2-3, with D tentatively TRBD1 or TRBD2 (5 bases each). The CDR3 consists of 14 residues. V was cut by 7 bases and J by 0 bases, with 11 bases left in between. CDR3 nucleotide sequence: TGTGCCAGCACCCCGGGACGGAGCACAGATACGCAGTATTTT. This translates into CASTPGRSTDTQYF.

In this sample, this clonotype turned up a few times. This chain links TRBV7-2 with TRBJ2-5; the D gene is possibly TRBD1 (6 bases). The CDR3 sequence is 13 residues long. Germline V lookup: CDR1 SGHTA, CDR2 FQGNSA. The V end lost 5 bases, the J end lost 7 bases, and 14 bases lay between the germline ends. Here the CDR3 reads CASSQTGPGTQYF. The CDR3, as DNA: TGTGCCAGCAGCCAGACAGGCCCCGGGACCCAGTACTTC.

At least ten counts were recorded for this clonotype. The J gene is TRBJ2-3, the V gene TRBV28, with TRBD2 matching over 7 bases. Germline V gene lookup returns CDR1 MDHEN and CDR2 SYDVKM. The CDR3 length is 16 residues. V gave up 8 bases and J gave up 5 bases; unmatched junction bases: 16. CDR3 bases: TGTGCCAGCTCCCTTGTACCAGCGGGGAGGGGAGATACGCAGTATTTT. Encoded protein: CASSLVPAGRGDTQYF. Supplemented by reference TRBV28 and TRBJ2-3, the full variable domain reads DVKVTQSSRYLVKRTGEKVFLECVQDMDHENMFWYRQDPGLGLRLIYFSYDVKMKEKGDIPEGYSVSREKKERFSLILESASTNQTSMYLCASSLVPAGRGDTQYFGPGTRLTVL.

This clonotype appeared a few times. This chain's CDR3 is CASSRTGVGGRDQPQHF. In DNA, the CDR3 is TGTGCCAGTAGTCGGACAGGGGTTGGGGGTCGGGATCAGCCCCAGCATTTT. The chain links TRBV19 to TRBJ1-5; TRBD1 matches 9 bases. CDR3 length equals 17 residues. V was pared by 5 bases and J by 5 bases, with 13 bases of the junction left unmatched. The V gene's germline CDR1 is LNHDA and CDR2 SQIVND (reference sequence).

This clonotype showed up just a few times. The rearrangement uses TRBV6-1 and TRBJ2-1; perhaps TRBD2 as D (6 bases). V lost 4 bases, J lost 5 bases, and 12 bases lay in between. CDR1 is MNHNS, CDR2 SASEGT, per germline. The CDR3 has 14 amino acids. The CDR3 DNA is TGTGCCAGCAGTGGCGGGGCCTATGACAATGAGCAGTTCTTC. Its translation: CASSGGAYDNEQFF.

The chain recombines TRBV12-3 or TRBV12-4 with TRBJ1-5; 7 bases agree with TRBD1. This CDR3 region has 14 residues. The trim removed 6 bases at V and 4 bases at J, leaving 6 bases unmatched. The CDR3 is CASSPGTANQPQHF. CDR3 sequence (DNA): TGTGCCAGCAGCCCTGGGACAGCAAATCAGCCCCAGCATTTT.

Many counts were recorded for this clonotype. V gene TRBV11-2 combines with J gene TRBJ2-1; perhaps D is TRBD1 or TRBD2 (6 bases each). Trimming took 2 bases from V and 7 from J, leaving 24 bases between them. CDR1 SGHAT and CDR2 FQNNGV come from the germline V gene. The CDR3 is 18 amino acids. CDR3 DNA sequence: TGTGCCAGCAGCTTATGGCCGGAGGCGGGACAAGAAACTAATGAGCAGTTCTTC. Translating gives CASSLWPEAGQETNEQFF. The whole variable domain, remainder taken from reference TRBV11-2 and TRBJ2-1, is EAGVAQSPRYKIIEKRQSVAFWCNPISGHATLYWYQQILGQGPKLLIQFQNNGVVDDSQLPKDRFSAERLKGVDSTLKIQPAKLEDSAVYLCASSLWPEAGQETNEQFFGPGTRLTVL.

This rearrangement joins TRBV28 to TRBJ2-5; no reliable D call. CDR1 is MDHEN, CDR2 SYDVKM, per germline. V was clipped by 3 bases and J by 3 bases, with 5 bases between them. This CDR3 is built from 12 residues. CDR3 nucleotide sequence: TGTGCCAGCAGTTTCTCCGAAGAGACCCAGTACTTC. It specifies CASSFSEETQYF. Using reference TRBV28 and TRBJ2-5 for the parts outside the CDR3, the full variable domain is DVKVTQSSRYLVKRTGEKVFLECVQDMDHENMFWYRQDPGLGLRLIYFSYDVKMKEKGDIPEGYSVSREKKERFSLILESASTNQTSMYLCASSFSEETQYFGPGTRLLVL.

V is TRBV13 and J is TRBJ1-6; D may be TRBD1 (5 bases). The CDR3 sequence is 12 residues long. The V gene's germline CDR1 is PRHDT and CDR2 FYEKMQ (reference sequence). Trimming took off 4 bases at V and 12 bases at J, with 10 bases between the two ends. Here the CDR3 reads CASSSGTGPLHF. In nucleotides, the CDR3 is TGTGCCAGCAGCTCGGGGACGGGACCCCTCCACTTT.